Here is one T cell receptor beta chain with its context. Participants, about 18 to 90 years old, spanned fewer than 30 US areas. Exposed participants came across a COVID-19 case within 2 weeks before study entry. These data belong to a study of blood T cell repertoires in COVID-19. The overall study: COVID-19 samples collected from the United States, Italy and Spain covered acute and convalescent phases.

Assay used: immunoSEQ multiplex PCR; TCRdb lists only in-frame clones, some missing. The sample holds a few hundred thousand clones; 88% are singletons and the top ten take roughly 3%. The CDR3 loop spans 14 amino acids. Germline loops: CDR1 MNHEY, CDR2 SVGAGI. The J segment lost 3 bases and the V segment lost 7 bases, leaving 6 bases of the junction unmatched. Material: PBMCs or T cells enriched from blood (not recorded which). The rearrangement joins TRBV6-5 to TRBJ1-2; TRBD1 agrees at 9 bases. The receptor was derived from a woman in her forties who had been exposed to COVID-19. The CDR3 bases are TGTGCCAGCAACCCCGGGACAGGGTACTATGGCTACACCTTC. Amino acids: CASNPGTGYYGYTF.